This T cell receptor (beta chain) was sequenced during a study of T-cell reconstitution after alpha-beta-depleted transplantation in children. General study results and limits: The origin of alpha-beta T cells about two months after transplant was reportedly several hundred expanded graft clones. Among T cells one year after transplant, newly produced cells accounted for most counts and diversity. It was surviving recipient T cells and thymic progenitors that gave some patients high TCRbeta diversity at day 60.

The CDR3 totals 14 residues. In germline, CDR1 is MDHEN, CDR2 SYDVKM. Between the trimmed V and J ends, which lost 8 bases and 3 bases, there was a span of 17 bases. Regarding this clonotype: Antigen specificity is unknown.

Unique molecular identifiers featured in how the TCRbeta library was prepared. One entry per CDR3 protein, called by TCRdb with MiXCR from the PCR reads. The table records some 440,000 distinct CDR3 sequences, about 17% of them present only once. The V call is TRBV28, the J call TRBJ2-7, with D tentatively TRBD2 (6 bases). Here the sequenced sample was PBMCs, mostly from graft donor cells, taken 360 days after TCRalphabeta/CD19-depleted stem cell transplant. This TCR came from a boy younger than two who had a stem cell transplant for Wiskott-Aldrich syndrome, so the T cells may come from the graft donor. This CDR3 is CASRDGGARYEQYF. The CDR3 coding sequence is TGTGCCAGCCGCGACGGGGGAGCGCGCTACGAGCAGTACTTC.